This T cell receptor (beta chain) was observed in a study of blood T cell repertoires in COVID-19. Overall study context: Both acute and convalescent COVID-19 samples were obtained from the United States, Italy and Spain.

The table came from immunoSEQ multiplex PCR; TCRdb's copy has only in-frame clones and leaves some out. This table holds approximately 52,000 clones, around 80% found once. The CDR3 extends over 14 amino acids. V lost 6 bases and J lost 8, with 18 bases in between. Germline CDR1 SGHDT, CDR2 YYEEEE. The chain carries TRBV5-6 and TRBJ2-1; no clear D gene. The sequenced material came from peripheral blood. The TCR sequence derives from a woman older than 75 with acute or convalescent COVID-19. The CDR3 loop is CASISLGIGDEQFF. The DNA of the CDR3 is TGTGCCAGCATCTCCCTAGGTATAGGCGATGAGCAGTTCTTC.